The 9 T cell receptor beta chains reported below all come from one sample, sequenced in a study of T-cell reconstitution after alpha-beta-depleted transplantation in children. Preparing the TCRbeta library involved the use of unique molecular identifiers. TCRdb reprocessed the PCR reads via MiXCR and lists one record per CDR3 protein. The sample has roughly 790,000 distinct CDR3 sequences; under 20% are singletons. The specimen was PBMCs, mostly from graft donor cells, collected 360 days after TCRalphabeta/CD19-depleted stem cell transplant. Receptors were obtained from a male patient between 5 and 17 years old who had a stem cell transplant for acute lymphoblastic leukemia, so the T cells may come from the graft donor.

The rearrangement uses TRBV5-1 and TRBJ2-1; perhaps TRBD2 as D (5 bases). The CDR3 spans 17 residues. V gave up 0 bases and J gave up 0 bases, with 13 bases separating them. Germline V gene lookup returns CDR1 SGHRS and CDR2 YFSETQ. The CDR3 reads CASSLEFGGPSYNEQFF. CDR3 bases: TGCGCCAGCAGCTTGGAATTCGGCGGGCCCTCCTACAATGAGCAGTTCTTC. The full variable domain, in which reference TRBV5-1 and TRBJ2-1 provide the parts outside the CDR3, is KAGVTQTPRYLIKTRGQQVTLSCSPISGHRSVSWYQQTPGQGLQFLFEYFSETQRNKGNFPGRFSGRQFSNSRSEMNVSTLELGDSALYLCASSLEFGGPSYNEQFFGPGTRLTVL.

This clonotype was detected only a few times. The chain combines TRBV5-5 with TRBJ2-7; TRBD2 matches 8 bases. Germline CDR1 is SGHKS and CDR2 is YYEKEE (reference sequence). V gave up 7 bases and J gave up 4 bases; unmatched junction bases: 7. CDR3 size: 13 residues. The CDR3 reads CASRRASGYEQYF. Here the CDR3 DNA reads TGTGCCAGCCGGCGGGCTAGCGGGTACGAGCAGTACTTC. The full variable domain, with the rest looked up from reference TRBV5-5 and TRBJ2-7, is DAGVTQSPTHLIKTRGQQVTLRCSPISGHKSVSWYQQVLGQGPQFIFQYYEKEERGRGNFPDRFSARQFPNYSSELNVNALLLGDSALYLCASRRASGYEQYFGPGTRLTVT.

This clonotype came up many times. The V and J genes are TRBV5-1 and TRBJ2-7; the D gene is possibly TRBD1 (5 bases). This CDR3 spans 15 amino acids. Germline values: CDR1 SGHRS, CDR2 YFSETQ. V lost 2 bases and J lost 0, with 12 bases in between. The CDR3 sequence: CASSFGAIRSYEQYF. The CDR3, as DNA: TGCGCCAGCAGCTTTGGGGCCATACGCTCCTACGAGCAGTACTTC.

The genes are TRBV4-1 and TRBJ1-2, with D unclear. CDR1 and CDR2 (germline): MGHRA, YSYEKL. This CDR3 region has 15 residues. Trimming pared 1 base from V and 3 bases from J, leaving 12 bases between. The CDR3 spells CASSQAYTVDYGYTF. The CDR3 nucleotides are TGCGCCAGCAGCCAAGCTTACACAGTGGACTATGGCTACACCTTC.

The rearrangement uses TRBV5-1 and TRBJ2-1; a possible D gene is TRBD1 (6 bases). The germline CDR1 and CDR2 sequences are SGHRS and YFSETQ. The CDR3 covers 16 residues. V was pared by 4 bases and J by 5 bases, with 19 bases between. The CDR3 DNA is TGCGCCAGCAGCAGGAGGACAGACGGTCCTAACAATGAGCAGTTCTTC. Its translation is CASSRRTDGPNNEQFF.

This clonotype appeared a few times. This chain links TRBV9 with TRBJ2-5, with 9 bases fitting TRBD2. The germline V gene has CDR1 SGDLS and CDR2 YYNGEE. J was trimmed by 1 base and V by 1 base; bases with no gene match: 5. The CDR3 is made up of 16 amino acids. The CDR3 DNA sequence: TGTGCCAGCAGCGTATGGCTAGCGGGACCCCAAGAGACCCAGTACTTC. Translation: CASSVWLAGPQETQYF.

The rearrangement joins TRBV12-3 or TRBV12-4 to TRBJ1-5; tentative D call: TRBD1 (6 bases). With 6 bases removed from V and 4 bases from J, the gap between germline ends came to 13 bases. The CDR3 runs 14 residues. The CDR3: CASSRTAINQPQHF. The CDR3, as DNA: TGTGCCAGCAGCCGGACAGCTATTAATCAGCCCCAGCATTTT.

This clonotype was observed a few times. The chain is built from TRBV3-1 and TRBJ2-7; D remains unclear. Looked up from germline, CDR1 is LGHDT and CDR2 is YNNKEL (reference sequence). V was cut by 1 base and J by 6 bases, with 7 bases left in between. This CDR3 is built from 12 residues. The chain's CDR3 is CASSQGIGEQYF. The CDR3 region has the DNA TGTGCCAGCAGCCAAGGAATCGGCGAGCAGTACTTC.

This clonotype was seen repeatedly, ten times or more. The V call is TRBV15, the J call TRBJ1-1, with TRBD1 matching 7 bases. This CDR3 is 17 amino acids long. Losses at the gene ends were 3 bases for V and 1 base for J; bases not matched to a gene: 11. The germline gives CDR1 LNHNV, CDR2 YYDKDF (reference sequence). The CDR3 coding sequence is TGTGCCACCAGCAGCAAAACAACAGGGGAATGGAACACTGAAGCTTTCTTT. This encodes CATSSKTTGEWNTEAFF.